Below are 19 T cell receptor beta chains sequenced from a single sample in a study of blood T cell repertoires in COVID-19. TCRdb's table, derived via immunoSEQ multiplex PCR, lists solely in-frame clones and lacks some. The sample lists over 90,000 clones, 70% to 90% occurring once. Sample: peripheral blood. The source of these receptors is a man in his fifties or sixties with active COVID-19.

V gene TRBV19 combines with J gene TRBJ2-5; 10 nucleotides agree with TRBD1. Germline CDR1 is LNHDA and CDR2 is SQIVND (reference sequence). The CDR3 has 16 residues. Trimming took 3 bases from V and 2 from J; bases not matched to a gene: 6. The CDR3 nucleotides read TGTGCCAGTAGTATGACAGGGGGCATGGGGCAAGAGACCCAGTACTTC. Translation: CASSMTGGMGQETQYF.

The rearrangement uses TRBV9 and TRBJ1-2; no definite D call. V lost 0 bases to trimming and J lost 1 base, with 4 bases between them. This CDR3 has 13 residues. Germline loops: CDR1 SGDLS, CDR2 YYNGEE. DNA for the CDR3: TGTGCCAGCAGCGTAGTCGGTAACTATGGCTACACCTTC. It codes for CASSVVGNYGYTF.

The chain joins TRBV7-9 to TRBJ2-1; TRBD1 matches at 8 bases. Unmatched junction bases numbered 5, after V lost 3 bases and J lost 4 bases. The CDR3 is 15 amino acids. Germline V CDR1 and CDR2: SEHNR, FQNEAQ (reference sequence). In DNA form, the CDR3 reads TGTGCCAGCAGCTTCGACAGGGGATCATACAATGAGCAGTTCTTC. Translating gives CASSFDRGSYNEQFF.

This clone was seen more than once but under ten times. V usage is TRBV3-1 (or the pseudogene TRBV3-2) and J usage is TRBJ2-4; tentative D call: TRBD2 (6 bases). V lost 0 bases to trimming and J lost 0 bases, with 15 bases between them. The CDR3 length is 18 residues. Germline V gives CDR1 LGHDT, CDR2 YNNKEL (reference sequence). CDR3 sequence: CASSQDPGDYLAKNIQYF. The CDR3 bases are TGTGCCAGCAGCCAAGATCCGGGAGACTACCTAGCCAAAAACATTCAGTACTTC.

The chain links TRBV3-1 (or the pseudogene TRBV3-2) to TRBJ2-7, with TRBD2 matching 11 bases. Germline-derived CDR1 and CDR2 are LGHDT and YNNKEL (reference sequence). The V and J ends lost 4 bases and 2 bases, in that order; junction bases with no gene match: 4. The CDR3 is 15 residues long. The chain's CDR3 is CASSRGTSGTYEQYF. In DNA, the CDR3 is TGTGCCAGCAGCCGGGGGACTAGCGGTACCTACGAGCAGTACTTC.

A note on this clone: The sample has other DNA sequences that encode this CDR3 too. V is TRBV5-1 and J is TRBJ1-5; a possible D gene is TRBD1 (5 bases). V shed 0 bases and J shed 4 bases, with 5 bases lying between them. Germline V gene lookup returns CDR1 SGHRS and CDR2 YFSETQ. There are 13 residues in the CDR3. The CDR3 protein is CASSLGQNQPQHF. The CDR3, as DNA: TGCGCCAGCAGCTTGGGACAGAATCAGCCCCAGCATTTT. The full variable domain, completed using reference TRBV5-1 and TRBJ1-5, is KAGVTQTPRYLIKTRGQQVTLSCSPISGHRSVSWYQQTPGQGLQFLFEYFSETQRNKGNFPGRFSGRQFSNSRSEMNVSTLELGDSALYLCASSLGQNQPQHFGDGTRLSIL.

This clone was detected only once. J is TRBJ2-7 and V is TRBV5-4; tentatively, D is TRBD1 (5 bases). Germline V CDR1 and CDR2: SGHNT, YYREEE (reference sequence). V lost 0 bases and J 1 base, leaving 8 bases between the germline ends. The CDR3 totals 14 residues. CDR3 loop: CASSLAQGSYEQYF. In DNA, the CDR3 is TGTGCCAGCAGCTTGGCCCAGGGTTCCTACGAGCAGTACTTC.

Here the CDR3 reads CASSLSRSYEQYF. In DNA form, the CDR3 reads TGTGCCAGCTCCCTATCCCGCTCCTACGAGCAGTACTTC. The V and J genes are TRBV18 and TRBJ2-7; D not resolved. Germline-derived CDR1 and CDR2 are KGHSH and LQKENI. Between the trimmed V and J ends, which lost 6 bases and 0 bases, there was a span of 9 bases. This CDR3 has 13 amino acids. The full variable domain, completed using reference TRBV18 and TRBJ2-7, is NAGVMQNPRHLVRRRGQEARLRCSPMKGHSHVYWYRQLPEEGLKFMVYLQKENIIDESGMPKERFSAEFPKEGPSILRIQQVVRGDSAAYFCASSLSRSYEQYFGPGTRLTVT.

The chain has TRBV11-3 and TRBJ2-2, with 7 bases lining up with TRBD1. The CDR3 runs 15 residues. The germline gives CDR1 SGHNT, CDR2 YENEEA. V lost 5 bases to trimming and J lost 2 bases; unmatched junction nucleotides: 5. CDR3 residues: CASSLGTVNTGELFF. DNA for the CDR3: TGTGCCAGCAGCCTCGGGACAGTTAACACCGGGGAGCTGTTTTTT.

This clone was seen more than once but under ten times. The J gene is TRBJ1-5, the V gene TRBV7-9; TRBD1 is a possible D gene (6 bases). The CDR3 runs to 14 residues. Germline V gene lookup returns CDR1 SEHNR and CDR2 FQNEAQ (reference sequence). The V and J ends lost 1 base and 8 bases respectively, with 12 bases between them. The CDR3 loop is CASSLDGGGEPQHF. In DNA form, the CDR3 reads TGTGCCAGCAGCTTAGATGGGGGCGGAGAGCCCCAGCATTTT.

J is TRBJ1-4 and V is TRBV4-2; no clear D gene. Per germline, CDR1 LGHNA and CDR2 YNFKEQ. The CDR3 contains 13 residues. V was pared by 1 base and J by 8 bases, with 8 bases between. In DNA form, the CDR3 reads TGTGCCAGCAGCCAAGCCCCGGGGGAAAAACTGTTTTTT. Its translation is CASSQAPGEKLFF.

V is TRBV19 and J is TRBJ1-4; 10 bases map to TRBD1. CDR1 is LNHDA, CDR2 SQIVND, per germline (reference sequence). The V gene end was trimmed by 6 bases and the J gene end by 8 bases; junction bases not matched to a gene: 9. The CDR3 runs to 15 residues. Here the CDR3 reads CASSQGTGAFEKLFF. In nucleotides, the CDR3 is TGTGCCAGTAGCCAAGGGACAGGGGCCTTCGAAAAACTGTTTTTT.

The chain couples TRBV18 to TRBJ2-1; the D gene is possibly TRBD1 (6 bases). This CDR3 region has 16 residues. V dropped 0 bases and J dropped 4 bases, with 13 bases sitting between them. Germline assignment: CDR1 KGHSH and CDR2 LQKENI. The CDR3: CASSPPAGEGYNEQFF. In DNA, the CDR3 is TGTGCCAGCTCACCACCAGCAGGGGAAGGATACAATGAGCAGTTCTTC.

CDR3: CASSPTSGVDNEQFF. The CDR3 coding sequence is TGTGCCAGCAGCCCGACTAGCGGAGTCGACAATGAGCAGTTCTTC. The V call is TRBV3-1 (or the pseudogene TRBV3-2), the J call TRBJ2-1; 9 bases match TRBD2. J gave up 5 bases and V 4 bases, and 6 bases lay outside the gene matches. Germline CDR1 is LGHDT and CDR2 is YNNKEL (reference sequence). The CDR3 length is 15 residues.

The chain links TRBV29-1 to TRBJ2-7, with D maybe TRBD2 (7 bases). The CDR3 has 15 residues. Germline V gives CDR1 SQVTM, CDR2 ANQGSEA. Trimming stripped 0 bases from V and 6 bases from J, with 18 bases between. The CDR3 DNA is TGCAGCGTTGAAGATCTCGGGGGGCGAACGAGCGAGCAGTACTTC. It specifies CSVEDLGGRTSEQYF.

This chain joins TRBV6-5 and TRBJ1-5, with 9 bases identical to TRBD1. In germline, CDR1 is MNHEY, CDR2 SVGAGI. V gave up 10 bases and J gave up 4 bases; unmatched junction bases: 11. The CDR3 sequence is 15 residues long. This CDR3 reads CATRPGQGPNQPQHF. The CDR3 DNA is TGTGCCACTCGACCGGGACAGGGACCGAATCAGCCCCAGCATTTT.

The V and J genes are TRBV7-9 and TRBJ2-1; 9 nucleotides line up with TRBD2. CDR1 is SEHNR, CDR2 FQNEAQ, per germline (reference sequence). The V gene end was trimmed by 1 base and the J gene end by 5 bases; junction bases not matched to a gene: 3. CDR3 size: 15 residues. The CDR3 region is CASSLGRLADNEQFF. The CDR3 DNA reads TGTGCCAGCAGCTTAGGACGACTAGCGGACAATGAGCAGTTCTTC. Together with reference TRBV7-9 and TRBJ2-1, the CDR3 gives the full variable domain: DTGVSQNPRHKITKRGQNVTFRCDPISEHNRLYWYRQTLGQGPEFLTYFQNEAQLEKSRLLSDRFSAERPKGSFSTLEIQRTEQGDSAMYLCASSLGRLADNEQFFGPGTRLTVL.

The V call is TRBV7-9, the J call TRBJ1-1; unclear D gene. Germline CDR1 and CDR2: SEHNR and FQNEAQ (reference sequence). This CDR3 contains 17 residues. V shed 2 bases and J shed 1 base, with 17 bases lying between them. Here the CDR3 reads CASSLSGRSPKNTEAFF. CDR3 in DNA: TGTGCCAGCAGCTTATCTGGCCGGAGTCCTAAGAACACTGAAGCTTTCTTT.

V is TRBV7-2 and J is TRBJ2-1, with TRBD2 matching 8 bases. CDR3 length: 15 residues. Trimming removed 4 bases from V and 7 bases from J; junction bases left unmatched: 9. In germline, CDR1 is SGHTA, CDR2 FQGNSA. The CDR3 sequence: CASSWGRRGVNEQFF. CDR3 nucleotides: TGTGCCAGCAGCTGGGGAAGGCGGGGGGTAAATGAGCAGTTCTTC.